This T cell receptor (beta chain) was recorded in a study of post-analysis software for immune sequencing data. The study, taken as a whole, reports: Controls significantly exceeded multiple sclerosis patients in normalized Chao1 diversity. The five TRBV segments detected at higher frequency in patients than in controls included TRBV5-6, TRBV5-1 and TRBV20-1.

On this clonotype: Its target is unknown. This clone may be a read error of a much larger clone one base away.

Included in the TCR beta cDNA libraries were unique molecular identifiers. With roughly 0.95 to 11 million T cells as the source, a few hundred thousand cDNA molecules resulted. Each CDR3 protein gets one entry after TCRdb re-called the PCR reads with MiXCR. The table includes under 650,000 distinct CDR3 sequences, roughly 45% detected once. CDR3 length equals 13 residues. The TCR sequence derives from a girl between 10 and 17 years old with multiple sclerosis. V gene TRBV12-3 or TRBV12-4 combines with J gene TRBJ2-7; no reliable D call. The sample comprised blood. CDR3 in DNA: TGTGCCAGCAGTTTTGGCGGACCCTACGGGCAGTACTTC. Translated: CASSFGGPYGQYF.